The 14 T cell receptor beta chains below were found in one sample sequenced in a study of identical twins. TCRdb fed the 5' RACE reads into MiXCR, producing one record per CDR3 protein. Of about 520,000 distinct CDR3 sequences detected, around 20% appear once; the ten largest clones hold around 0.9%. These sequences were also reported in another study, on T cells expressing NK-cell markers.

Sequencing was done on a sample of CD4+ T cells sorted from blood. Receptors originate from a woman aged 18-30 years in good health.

The chain's CDR3 is CASSPSTRADTQYF. CDR3 in DNA: TGTGCCAGCAGTCCCTCTACTAGAGCGGATACGCAGTATTTT. This sequence joins TRBV6-1 and TRBJ2-3, with D possibly matching TRBD2 (5 bases). Germline V CDR1 and CDR2: MNHNS, SASEGT. CDR3 length equals 14 residues. Trimming shortened V by 5 bases and J by 6 bases, and 15 bases separated the two germline ends.

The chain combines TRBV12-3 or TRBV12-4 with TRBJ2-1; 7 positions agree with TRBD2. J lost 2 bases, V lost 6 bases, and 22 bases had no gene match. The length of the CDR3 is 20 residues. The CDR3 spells CASSRMVYHWTSPTYNEQFF. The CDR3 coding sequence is TGTGCCAGCAGCCGTATGGTATACCATTGGACTAGTCCGACCTACAATGAGCAGTTCTTC.

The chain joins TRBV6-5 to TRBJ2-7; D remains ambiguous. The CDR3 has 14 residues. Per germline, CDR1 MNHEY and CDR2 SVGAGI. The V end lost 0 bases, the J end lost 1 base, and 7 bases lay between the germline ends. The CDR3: CASSYSTQSYEQYF. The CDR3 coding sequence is TGTGCCAGCAGTTACTCGACACAGTCCTACGAGCAGTACTTC.

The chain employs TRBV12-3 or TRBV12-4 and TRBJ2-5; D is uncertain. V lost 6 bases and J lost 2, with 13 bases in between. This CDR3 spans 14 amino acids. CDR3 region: CASSVLAIQETQYF. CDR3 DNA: TGTGCCAGCAGCGTCCTTGCTATTCAAGAGACCCAGTACTTC.

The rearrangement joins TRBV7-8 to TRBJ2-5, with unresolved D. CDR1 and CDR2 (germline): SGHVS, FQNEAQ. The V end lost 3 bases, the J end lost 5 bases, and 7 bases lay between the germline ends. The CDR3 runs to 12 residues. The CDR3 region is CASSFYEETQYF. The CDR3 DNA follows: TGTGCCAGCAGCTTTTATGAGGAGACCCAGTACTTC.

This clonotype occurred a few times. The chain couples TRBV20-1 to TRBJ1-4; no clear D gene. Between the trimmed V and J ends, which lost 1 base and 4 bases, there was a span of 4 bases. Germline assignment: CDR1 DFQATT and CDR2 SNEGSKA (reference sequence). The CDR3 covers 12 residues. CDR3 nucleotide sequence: TGCAGTGCTAGAGTGGTTAATGAAAAACTGTTTTTT. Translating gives CSARVVNEKLFF.

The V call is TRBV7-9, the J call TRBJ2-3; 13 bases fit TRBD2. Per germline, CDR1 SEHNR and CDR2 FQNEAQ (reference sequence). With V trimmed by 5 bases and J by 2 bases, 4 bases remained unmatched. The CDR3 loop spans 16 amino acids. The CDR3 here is CASSRLAGGITDTQYF. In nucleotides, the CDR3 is TGTGCCAGCAGCCGACTAGCGGGAGGCATCACAGATACGCAGTATTTT.

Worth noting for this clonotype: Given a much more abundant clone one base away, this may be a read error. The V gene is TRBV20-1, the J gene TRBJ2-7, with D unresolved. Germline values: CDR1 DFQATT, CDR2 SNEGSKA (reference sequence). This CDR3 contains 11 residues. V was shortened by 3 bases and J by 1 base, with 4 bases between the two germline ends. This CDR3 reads CSARPSYEQYF. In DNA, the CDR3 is TGCAGTGCTAGGCCTTCCTACGAGCAGTACTTC.

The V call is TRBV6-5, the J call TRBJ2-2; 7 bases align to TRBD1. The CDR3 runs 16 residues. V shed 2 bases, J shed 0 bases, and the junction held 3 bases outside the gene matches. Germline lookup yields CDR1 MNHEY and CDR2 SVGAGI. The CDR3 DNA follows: TGTGCCAGCAGTTACAAGGGGGCCCCGAACACCGGGGAGCTGTTTTTT. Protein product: CASSYKGAPNTGELFF.

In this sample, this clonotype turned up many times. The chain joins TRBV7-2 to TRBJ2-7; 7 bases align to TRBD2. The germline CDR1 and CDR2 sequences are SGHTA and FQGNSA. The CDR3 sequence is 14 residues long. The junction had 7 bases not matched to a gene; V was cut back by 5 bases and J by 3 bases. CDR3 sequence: CASSLEAGDYEQYF. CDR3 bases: TGTGCCAGCAGCCTAGAGGCGGGGGACTACGAGCAGTACTTC.

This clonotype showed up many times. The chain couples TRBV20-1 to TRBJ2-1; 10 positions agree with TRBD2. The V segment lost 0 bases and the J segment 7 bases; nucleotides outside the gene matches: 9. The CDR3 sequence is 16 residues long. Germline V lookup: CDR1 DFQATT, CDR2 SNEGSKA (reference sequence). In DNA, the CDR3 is TGCAGTGCTAGAGATCTCCTAGCGGGAGCCGGGAATGAGCAGTTCTTC. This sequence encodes CSARDLLAGAGNEQFF.

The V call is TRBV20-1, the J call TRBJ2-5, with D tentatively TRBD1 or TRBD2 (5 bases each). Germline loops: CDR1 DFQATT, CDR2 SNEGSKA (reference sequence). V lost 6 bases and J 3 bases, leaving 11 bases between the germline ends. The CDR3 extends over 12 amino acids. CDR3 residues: CSAARGEETQYF. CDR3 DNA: TGCAGTGCGGCGAGGGGCGAAGAGACCCAGTACTTC.

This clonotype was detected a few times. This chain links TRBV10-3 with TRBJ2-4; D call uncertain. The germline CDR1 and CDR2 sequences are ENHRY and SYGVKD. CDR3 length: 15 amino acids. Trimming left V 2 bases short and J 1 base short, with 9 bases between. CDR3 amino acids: CAISEGSLAKNIQYF. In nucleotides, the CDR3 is TGTGCCATCAGTGAGGGCAGTTTGGCCAAAAACATTCAGTACTTC.

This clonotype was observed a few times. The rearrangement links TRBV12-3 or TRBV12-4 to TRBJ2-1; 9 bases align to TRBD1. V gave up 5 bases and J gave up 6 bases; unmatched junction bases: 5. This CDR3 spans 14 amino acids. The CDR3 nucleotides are TGTGCCAGCAGTAGGGGACAGGGAATCAATGAGCAGTTCTTC. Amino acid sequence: CASSRGQGINEQFF.